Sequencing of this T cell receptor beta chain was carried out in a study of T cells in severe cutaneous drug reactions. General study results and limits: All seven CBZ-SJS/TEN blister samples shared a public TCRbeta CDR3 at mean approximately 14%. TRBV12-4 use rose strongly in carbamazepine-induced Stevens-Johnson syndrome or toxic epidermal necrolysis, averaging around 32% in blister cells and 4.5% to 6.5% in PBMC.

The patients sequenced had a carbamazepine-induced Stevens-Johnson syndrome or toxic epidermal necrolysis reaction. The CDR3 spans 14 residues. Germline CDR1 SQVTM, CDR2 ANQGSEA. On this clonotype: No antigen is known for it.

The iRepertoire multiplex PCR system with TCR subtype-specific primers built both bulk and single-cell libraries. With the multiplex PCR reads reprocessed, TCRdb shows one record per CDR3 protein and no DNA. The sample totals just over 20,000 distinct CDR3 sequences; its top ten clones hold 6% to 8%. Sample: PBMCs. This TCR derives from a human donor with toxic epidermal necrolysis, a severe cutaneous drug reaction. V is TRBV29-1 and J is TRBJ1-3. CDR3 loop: CSVETGTVGNTIYF.